This TCR beta chain was identified during a study of OX40 agonist ivuxolimab in advanced cancers. Germline values: CDR1 SGHRS, CDR2 YFSETQ. The CDR3 loop spans 13 amino acids. V was pared by 6 bases and J by 2 bases, with 10 bases between. It was autoimmune disease history or systemic immunosuppression that excluded patients. TCRdb keeps only in-frame clones here, not all; method: immunoSEQ multiplex PCR. Of tens of thousands of clones listed, about 91% are singletons. The source is an adult with an advanced solid tumor such as melanoma, head and neck, liver or kidney cancer. The sequencing used CD4+ or CD8+ T cells sorted from blood, collected in a trial of the OX40 agonist ivuxolimab. The genes are TRBV5-1 and TRBJ2-3, with D perhaps matching TRBD1 (6 bases). CDR3 sequence: CASKDSNTDTQYF. The CDR3 DNA sequence: TGCGCCAGCAAGGACAGCAACACAGATACGCAGTATTTT.